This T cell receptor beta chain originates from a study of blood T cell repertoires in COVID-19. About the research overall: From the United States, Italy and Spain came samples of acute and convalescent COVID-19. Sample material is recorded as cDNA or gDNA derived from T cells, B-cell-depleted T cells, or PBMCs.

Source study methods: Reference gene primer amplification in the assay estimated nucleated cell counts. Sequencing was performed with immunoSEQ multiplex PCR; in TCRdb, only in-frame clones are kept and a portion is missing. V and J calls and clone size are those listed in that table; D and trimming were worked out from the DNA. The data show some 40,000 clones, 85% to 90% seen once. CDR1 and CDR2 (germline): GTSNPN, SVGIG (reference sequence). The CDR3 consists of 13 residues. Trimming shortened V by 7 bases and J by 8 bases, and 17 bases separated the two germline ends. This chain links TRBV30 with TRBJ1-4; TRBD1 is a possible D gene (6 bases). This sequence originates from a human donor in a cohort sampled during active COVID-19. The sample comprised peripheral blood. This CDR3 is CAYGGRLLEKLFF. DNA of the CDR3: TGTGCCTATGGGGGCAGACTTTTGGAAAAACTGTTTTTT.